Listed below are T cell receptor beta chains from one sample, sequenced in a study of PD-1 blockade in classical Hodgkin lymphoma. Sequencing was performed with immunoSEQ multiplex PCR; in TCRdb, only in-frame clones are kept and a portion is missing. The sample carries around 50,000 clones, about 76% recorded once. The input for sequencing was peripheral blood mononuclear cells (PBMCs), taken before the fourth cycle of nivolumab. These receptor sequences come from a human donor with classical Hodgkin lymphoma. CDR3s include the opening cysteine and the closing phenylalanine or tryptophan. Fields, in order: D gene, clone size, J gene, V gene, CDR3 protein, CDR3 DNA. D genes are given only for firm matches. Not all rows give a size; the values are once, few, many and, for expanded clones, a class.

d_gene: .
abundance: .
j_gene: TRBJ2-1
v_gene: TRBV28
CDR3aa: CASSRRDFQIYNEQFF
CDR3nt: TGTGCCAGCAGCCGAAGGGACTTTCAAATTTACAATGAGCAGTTCTTC

d_gene: .
abundance: .
j_gene: TRBJ1-1
v_gene: TRBV9
CDR3aa: CASSVATGRNTEAFF
CDR3nt: TGTGCCAGCAGCGTAGCCACAGGGAGGAACACTGAAGCTTTCTTT

d_gene: .
abundance: once
j_gene: TRBJ2-7
v_gene: TRBV6-1
CDR3aa: CASKGPLASYEQYF
CDR3nt: TGTGCCAGCAAGGGGCCTCTAGCGTCCTACGAGCAGTACTTC

d_gene: TRBD1
abundance: medium-sized
j_gene: TRBJ1-1
v_gene: TRBV11-3
CDR3aa: CASSLGGTGVTEAFF
CDR3nt: TGTGCCAGCAGCTTGGGTGGGACAGGGGTGACTGAAGCTTTCTTT

d_gene: .
abundance: .
j_gene: TRBJ1-1
v_gene: TRBV6-5
CDR3aa: CASSSSGSTEAFF
CDR3nt: TGTGCCAGCAGTTCGTCAGGGTCCACTGAAGCTTTCTTT

d_gene: .
abundance: few
j_gene: TRBJ2-2
v_gene: TRBV6-4
CDR3aa: CASSDLRGGELFF
CDR3nt: TGTGCCAGCAGTGACCTACGGGGCGGGGAGCTGTTTTTT

d_gene: .
abundance: .
j_gene: TRBJ1-1
v_gene: TRBV27
CDR3aa: CASSFGLNTEAFF
CDR3nt: TGTGCCAGCAGTTTTGGGCTGAACACTGAAGCTTTCTTT

d_gene: TRBD2
abundance: .
j_gene: TRBJ2-1
v_gene: TRBV5-6
CDR3aa: CASSLGREALYNEQFF
CDR3nt: TGTGCCAGCAGCTTGGGTCGGGAGGCTCTGTACAATGAGCAGTTCTTC

d_gene: .
abundance: .
j_gene: TRBJ2-6
v_gene: TRBV5-1
CDR3aa: CASSLQLSGANVLTF
CDR3nt: TGCGCCAGCAGCTTGCAGCTCTCTGGGGCCAACGTCCTGACTTTC

d_gene: .
abundance: .
j_gene: TRBJ1-2
v_gene: TRBV5-1
CDR3aa: CASSLQDGAYGYTF
CDR3nt: TGCGCCAGCAGCTTACAGGACGGGGCCTATGGCTACACCTTC

d_gene: .
abundance: .
j_gene: TRBJ1-4
v_gene: TRBV6-1
CDR3aa: CASSPREKLFF
CDR3nt: TGTGCCAGCAGTCCCAGAGAAAAACTGTTTTTT

d_gene: TRBD2
abundance: .
j_gene: TRBJ2-1
v_gene: TRBV6-1
CDR3aa: CASSRGREYEQFF
CDR3nt: TGTGCCAGCAGTCGAGGGCGGGAGTATGAGCAGTTCTTC

d_gene: TRBD1
abundance: .
j_gene: TRBJ2-1
v_gene: TRBV30
CDR3aa: CAWSFDRGLYNEQFF
CDR3nt: TGTGCCTGGAGTTTCGACAGGGGGCTCTACAATGAGCAGTTCTTC

d_gene: .
abundance: .
j_gene: TRBJ2-4
v_gene: TRBV11-3
CDR3aa: CASSFTGDTGIQYF
CDR3nt: TGTGCCAGCAGCTTTACGGGAGATACGGGCATTCAGTACTTC

d_gene: TRBD1
abundance: once
j_gene: TRBJ2-1
v_gene: TRBV5-4
CDR3aa: CASSLGGQGSNEQFF
CDR3nt: TGTGCCAGCAGCTTGGGGGGACAGGGGTCCAATGAGCAGTTCTTC

d_gene: .
abundance: .
j_gene: TRBJ1-2
v_gene: TRBV13
CDR3aa: CASSLAGGVDYGYTF
CDR3nt: TGTGCCAGCAGCTTAGCGGGGGGCGTGGACTATGGCTACACCTTC

d_gene: .
abundance: .
j_gene: TRBJ2-7
v_gene: TRBV7-9
CDR3aa: CASSLGVSRAQYF
CDR3nt: TGTGCCAGCAGCTTAGGCGTCAGTCGAGCGCAGTACTTC

d_gene: .
abundance: .
j_gene: TRBJ2-5
v_gene: TRBV6-5
CDR3aa: CASSYILGSGETQYF
CDR3nt: TGTGCCAGCAGTTACATCCTGGGGTCGGGGGAGACCCAGTACTTC

d_gene: TRBD2
abundance: few
j_gene: TRBJ2-1
v_gene: TRBV7-3
CDR3aa: CASSLTLLAGGVPFF
CDR3nt: TGTGCCAGCAGCTTAACTCTCCTAGCGGGAGGGGTGCCGTTCTTC

d_gene: .
abundance: .
j_gene: TRBJ2-5
v_gene: TRBV6-5
CDR3aa: CASNRGGSQETQYF
CDR3nt: TGTGCCAGCAACCGCGGCGGCTCTCAAGAGACCCAGTACTTC

d_gene: TRBD1
abundance: .
j_gene: TRBJ1-5
v_gene: TRBV11-2
CDR3aa: CASSLVSPRTGYNQPQHF
CDR3nt: TGTGCCAGCAGCTTAGTATCGCCCCGGACAGGGTACAATCAGCCCCAGCATTTT

d_gene: .
abundance: .
j_gene: TRBJ2-1
v_gene: TRBV20-1
CDR3aa: CSALTGSEQFF
CDR3nt: TGCAGTGCATTAACGGGGAGTGAGCAGTTCTTC

d_gene: TRBD2
abundance: .
j_gene: TRBJ2-5
v_gene: TRBV7-9
CDR3aa: CASSLALAEEETQYF
CDR3nt: TGTGCCAGCAGCTTAGCACTAGCGGAGGAAGAGACCCAGTACTTC

d_gene: .
abundance: .
j_gene: TRBJ2-3
v_gene: TRBV19
CDR3aa: CASRKDLAMRDTQYF
CDR3nt: TGTGCCAGTAGGAAAGACTTAGCCATGAGAGATACGCAGTATTTT

d_gene: .
abundance: .
j_gene: TRBJ2-3
v_gene: TRBV9
CDR3aa: CASSVGVSASTDTQYF
CDR3nt: TGTGCCAGCAGCGTAGGGGTTAGCGCAAGCACAGATACGCAGTATTTT

d_gene: .
abundance: .
j_gene: TRBJ1-3
v_gene: TRBV30
CDR3aa: CAWSPSLLSSGNTIYF
CDR3nt: TGTGCCTGGAGTCCATCCCTCTTAAGCTCTGGAAACACCATATATTTT

d_gene: TRBD1
abundance: .
j_gene: TRBJ1-5
v_gene: TRBV19
CDR3aa: CASSKTGIHQPQHF
CDR3nt: TGTGCCAGTAGCAAGACAGGGATCCATCAGCCCCAGCATTTT

d_gene: .
abundance: once
j_gene: TRBJ2-7
v_gene: TRBV2
CDR3aa: CASSPQGSGVGGQQYF
CDR3nt: TGTGCCAGCAGTCCCCAGGGGTCCGGAGTTGGGGGCCAGCAGTACTTC

d_gene: .
abundance: .
j_gene: TRBJ1-1
v_gene: TRBV6-1
CDR3aa: CASSDVGTEAFF
CDR3nt: TGTGCCAGCAGTGATGTGGGCACTGAAGCTTTCTTT

d_gene: TRBD2
abundance: .
j_gene: TRBJ2-1
v_gene: TRBV7-2
CDR3aa: CASSLVGTSGRNEQFF
CDR3nt: TGTGCCAGCAGCTTAGTCGGGACTAGCGGGAGAAATGAGCAGTTCTTC

d_gene: TRBD1
abundance: .
j_gene: TRBJ1-1
v_gene: TRBV13
CDR3aa: CASSWKGALRKAFF
CDR3nt: TGTGCCAGCAGTTGGAAGGGGGCTCTTCGTAAAGCTTTCTTT

d_gene: .
abundance: .
j_gene: TRBJ2-1
v_gene: TRBV11-3
CDR3aa: CASSLDLGSSYNEQFF
CDR3nt: TGTGCCAGCAGCTTAGATCTGGGGAGCTCCTACAATGAGCAGTTCTTC

d_gene: .
abundance: few
j_gene: TRBJ2-7
v_gene: TRBV2
CDR3aa: CASKPYEQYF
CDR3nt: TGTGCCAGCAAGCCCTACGAGCAGTACTTC

d_gene: TRBD2
abundance: once
j_gene: TRBJ2-1
v_gene: TRBV27
CDR3aa: CASSLIAGVSYNEQFF
CDR3nt: TGTGCCAGCAGTTTAATAGCGGGTGTCTCCTACAATGAGCAGTTCTTC

d_gene: TRBD1
abundance: .
j_gene: TRBJ2-1
v_gene: TRBV7-9
CDR3aa: CASSFQTGGWDNEQFF
CDR3nt: TGTGCCAGCAGCTTCCAGACAGGGGGCTGGGACAATGAGCAGTTCTTC

d_gene: .
abundance: .
j_gene: TRBJ1-2
v_gene: TRBV7-3
CDR3aa: CASSLRLVDTENYGYTF
CDR3nt: TGTGCCAGCAGCTTAAGGTTAGTTGATACGGAGAACTATGGCTACACCTTC

d_gene: .
abundance: once
j_gene: TRBJ1-2
v_gene: TRBV7-3
CDR3aa: CASSLTGEGYYGYTF
CDR3nt: TGTGCCAGCAGCTTAACAGGGGAGGGGTACTATGGCTACACCTTC

d_gene: TRBD1
abundance: .
j_gene: TRBJ2-7
v_gene: TRBV19
CDR3aa: CASSPPGQHYEQYF
CDR3nt: TGTGCCAGTAGTCCCCCGGGACAGCACTACGAGCAGTACTTC

d_gene: .
abundance: .
j_gene: TRBJ1-6
v_gene: TRBV7-6
CDR3aa: CASSLDAGGYSPLHF
CDR3nt: TGTGCCAGCAGCTTAGATGCCGGGGGGTACTCACCCCTCCACTTT

d_gene: .
abundance: .
j_gene: TRBJ2-2
v_gene: TRBV7-5
CDR3aa: CAHLEDQLNTGELFF
CDR3nt: TGTGCCCACCTAGAGGACCAACTAAACACCGGGGAGCTGTTTTTT

d_gene: .
abundance: medium-sized
j_gene: TRBJ1-5
v_gene: TRBV9
CDR3aa: CASSEESSNQPQHF
CDR3nt: TGTGCCAGCAGTGAAGAGAGTAGCAATCAGCCCCAGCATTTT

d_gene: .
abundance: .
j_gene: TRBJ1-4
v_gene: TRBV11-2
CDR3aa: CASSPWGGHEKLFF
CDR3nt: TGTGCCAGCAGCCCCTGGGGGGGACATGAAAAACTGTTTTTT

d_gene: TRBD1
abundance: .
j_gene: TRBJ2-5
v_gene: TRBV10-3
CDR3aa: CAVQGQQETQYF
CDR3nt: TGTGCCGTCCAGGGACAGCAAGAGACCCAGTACTTC

d_gene: .
abundance: few
j_gene: TRBJ2-1
v_gene: TRBV29-1
CDR3aa: CSVLWRDEQFF
CDR3nt: TGCAGCGTTCTCTGGCGGGATGAGCAGTTCTTC

d_gene: .
abundance: .
j_gene: TRBJ2-7
v_gene: TRBV7-9
CDR3aa: CASSSGPVEQYF
CDR3nt: TGTGCCAGCAGCAGTGGTCCGGTAGAGCAGTACTTC

d_gene: .
abundance: once
j_gene: TRBJ2-7
v_gene: TRBV28
CDR3aa: CASSSPGGAPKRGYEQYF
CDR3nt: TGTGCCAGCAGTTCGCCAGGGGGGGCCCCCAAAAGGGGGTACGAGCAGTACTTC

d_gene: .
abundance: .
j_gene: TRBJ2-1
v_gene: TRBV6-1
CDR3aa: CASSAPHQGRNEQFF
CDR3nt: TGTGCCAGCAGTGCCCCCCACCAGGGGAGGAATGAGCAGTTCTTC

d_gene: .
abundance: .
j_gene: TRBJ1-4
v_gene: TRBV7-2
CDR3aa: CASSREPVVTNEKLFF
CDR3nt: TGTGCCAGCAGCCGGGAACCTGTGGTCACTAATGAAAAACTGTTTTTT

d_gene: .
abundance: .
j_gene: TRBJ1-4
v_gene: TRBV2
CDR3aa: CASSYKGRVEKLFF
CDR3nt: TGTGCCAGCAGTTATAAGGGGCGCGTTGAAAAACTGTTTTTT

d_gene: .
abundance: few
j_gene: TRBJ2-1
v_gene: TRBV7-9
CDR3aa: CASSLERVMMDEQFF
CDR3nt: TGTGCCAGCAGCTTAGAGCGGGTCATGATGGATGAGCAGTTCTTC